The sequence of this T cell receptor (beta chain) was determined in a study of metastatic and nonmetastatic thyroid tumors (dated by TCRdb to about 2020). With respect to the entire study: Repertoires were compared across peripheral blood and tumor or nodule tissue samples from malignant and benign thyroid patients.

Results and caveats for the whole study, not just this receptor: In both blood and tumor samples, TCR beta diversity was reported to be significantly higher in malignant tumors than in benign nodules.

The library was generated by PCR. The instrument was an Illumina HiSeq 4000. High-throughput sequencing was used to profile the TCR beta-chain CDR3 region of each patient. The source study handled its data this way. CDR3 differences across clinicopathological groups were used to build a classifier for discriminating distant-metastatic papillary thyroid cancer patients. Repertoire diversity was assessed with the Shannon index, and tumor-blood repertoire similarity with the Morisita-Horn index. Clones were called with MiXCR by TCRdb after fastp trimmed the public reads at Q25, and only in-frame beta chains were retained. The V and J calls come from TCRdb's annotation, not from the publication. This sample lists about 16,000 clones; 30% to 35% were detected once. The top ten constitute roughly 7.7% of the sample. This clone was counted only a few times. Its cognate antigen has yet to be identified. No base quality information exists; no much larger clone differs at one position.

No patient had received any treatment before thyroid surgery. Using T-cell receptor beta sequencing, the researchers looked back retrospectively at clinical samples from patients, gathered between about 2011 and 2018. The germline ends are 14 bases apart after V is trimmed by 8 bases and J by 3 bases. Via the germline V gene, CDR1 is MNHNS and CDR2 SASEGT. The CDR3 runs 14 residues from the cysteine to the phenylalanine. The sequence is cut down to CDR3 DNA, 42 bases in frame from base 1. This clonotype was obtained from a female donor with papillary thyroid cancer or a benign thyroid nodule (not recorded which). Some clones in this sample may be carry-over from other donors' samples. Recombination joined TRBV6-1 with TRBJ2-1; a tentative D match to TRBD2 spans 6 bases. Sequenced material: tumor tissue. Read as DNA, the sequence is TGTGCCAGCGGGGTTGAGGGAGGCTACAATGAGCAGTTCTTC. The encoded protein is CASGVEGGYNEQFF.